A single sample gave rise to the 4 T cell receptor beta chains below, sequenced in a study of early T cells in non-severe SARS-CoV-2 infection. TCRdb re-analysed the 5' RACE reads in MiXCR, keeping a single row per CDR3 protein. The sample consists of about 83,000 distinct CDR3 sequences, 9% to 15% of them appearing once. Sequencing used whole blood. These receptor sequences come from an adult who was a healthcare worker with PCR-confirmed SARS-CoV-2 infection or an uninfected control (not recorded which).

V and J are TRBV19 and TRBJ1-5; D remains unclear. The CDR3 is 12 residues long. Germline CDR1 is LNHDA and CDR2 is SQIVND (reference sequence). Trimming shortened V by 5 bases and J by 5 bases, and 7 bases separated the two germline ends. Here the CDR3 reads CASSFLDQPQHF. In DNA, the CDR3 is TGTGCCAGTAGTTTTCTGGATCAGCCCCAGCATTTT.

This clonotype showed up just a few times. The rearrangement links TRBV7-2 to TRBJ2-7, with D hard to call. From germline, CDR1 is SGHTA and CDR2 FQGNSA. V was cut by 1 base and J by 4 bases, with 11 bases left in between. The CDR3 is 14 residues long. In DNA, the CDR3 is TGTGCCAGCAGCTTAGGCCCCCCCCGGTACGAGCAGTACTTC. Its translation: CASSLGPPRYEQYF.

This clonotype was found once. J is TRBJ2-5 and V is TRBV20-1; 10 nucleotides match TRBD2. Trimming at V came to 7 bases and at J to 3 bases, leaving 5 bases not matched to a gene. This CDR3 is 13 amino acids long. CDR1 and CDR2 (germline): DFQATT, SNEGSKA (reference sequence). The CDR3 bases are TGCAGTGGGACTAGCGGTATTAAAGAGACCCAGTACTTC. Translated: CSGTSGIKETQYF.

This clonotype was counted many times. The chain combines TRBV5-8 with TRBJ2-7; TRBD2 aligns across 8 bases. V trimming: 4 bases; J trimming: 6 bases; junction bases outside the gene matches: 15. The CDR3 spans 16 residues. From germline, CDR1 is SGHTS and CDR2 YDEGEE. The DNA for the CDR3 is TGTGCCAGCAGCACCCGGTTGGTAGCGGGATCCCTCGAGCAGTACTTC. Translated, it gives CASSTRLVAGSLEQYF.